This note documents a single T cell receptor (beta chain) sequence. This sample was taken from a study of blood T cell repertoires in COVID-19. Study-level background: The study drew acute and convalescent COVID-19 samples from the United States, Italy and Spain. Nucleic acid was either cDNA or gDNA, and it came from T cells, B-cell-depleted T cells, or PBMCs.

The Seattle site enrolled patients during active infection and followed them longitudinally. Per the original data handling: How many nucleated cells were present was estimated from reference gene primer amplification. Profiling relied on immunoSEQ multiplex PCR, and the TCRdb table lists in-frame clones only, not all of them. V, J and clone size are taken as reported in that table, and D and trimming were inferred from the DNA itself. In the table there are under 100,000 clones, approximately 85% of which are singletons. Per the germline V gene, CDR1 is SNHLY and CDR2 is FYNNEI. This CDR3 contains 13 residues. Losses at the gene ends were 5 bases for V and 2 bases for J; bases not matched to a gene: 2.

The sequence was collected from a woman older than 75 with COVID-19, enrolled during active disease. Specimen: peripheral blood. The chain combines TRBV2 with TRBJ2-5, with 7 positions matching TRBD1. The CDR3 DNA is TGTGCCAGCAGTAACAGGGGACAAGAGACCCAGTACTTC. Translated, it gives CASSNRGQETQYF.